A selection of T cell receptor beta chains follows, all from one sample in a study of T cell changes during pregnancy in multiple sclerosis. Clones were sequenced by immunoSEQ multiplex PCR, and TCRdb holds only the in-frame ones, with some missing. The sample has more than 55,000 clones; 90% are singletons. The sequencing here drew on peripheral blood, taken in the first trimester of pregnancy. These receptors all stem from a female donor in good health, enrolled as a control in a pregnancy study. CDR3s include the opening cysteine and the closing phenylalanine or tryptophan. D genes are given only for firm matches. Clone sizes are given selectively: once, few, many, or a class where the clone is expanded.

size,V,D,J,CDR3,DNA
NA,TRBV7-9,NA,TRBJ1-4,CASSRTDYLGELFF,TGTGCCAGCAGCCGGACAGATTACCTTGGGGAACTGTTTTTT
NA,TRBV7-9,NA,TRBJ2-4,CASSLQIKNIQYF,TGTGCCAGCAGCTTACAGATTAAAAACATTCAGTACTTC
NA,TRBV6-4,NA,TRBJ2-1,CASSLRGAPYNEQFF,TGTGCCAGCAGTTTGCGCGGGGCACCCTACAATGAGCAGTTCTTC
NA,TRBV7-9,TRBD2,TRBJ2-2,CASSDGLAWPTGELFF,TGTGCCAGCAGCGATGGACTAGCGTGGCCCACCGGGGAGCTGTTTTTT
few,TRBV28,TRBD2,TRBJ2-7,CASRLAGAVDEQYF,TGTGCCAGCAGACTAGCGGGAGCGGTAGACGAGCAGTACTTC
once,TRBV5-5,TRBD1,TRBJ2-2,CASSWPDRGLAGELFF,TGTGCCAGCAGCTGGCCTGACAGGGGGCTCGCCGGGGAGCTGTTTTTT
NA,TRBV28,TRBD1,TRBJ2-7,CASSRTGSIPYEQYF,TGTGCCAGCAGTCGGACAGGTAGCATCCCCTACGAGCAGTACTTC
few,TRBV6-1,TRBD1,TRBJ1-4,CASSVPGQIEKLFF,TGTGCCAGCAGTGTTCCGGGACAGATCGAAAAACTGTTTTTT
many,TRBV5-1,TRBD2,TRBJ2-7,CASSSLAGANEQYF,TGCGCCAGCAGCTCACTAGCGGGAGCAAATGAGCAGTACTTC
NA,TRBV15,NA,TRBJ2-1,CATSRDNALGGDEQFF,TGTGCCACCAGCAGAGATAATGCGCTAGGGGGGGATGAGCAGTTCTTC
NA,TRBV4-1,NA,TRBJ1-5,CASSQDWGRHQPQHF,TGCGCCAGCAGCCAAGATTGGGGGAGGCATCAGCCCCAGCATTTT
NA,TRBV28,NA,TRBJ2-2,CAALPDTGELFF,TGTGCAGCCCTCCCCGACACCGGGGAGCTGTTTTTT
NA,TRBV27,TRBD2,TRBJ2-4,CASSSLAVRNIQYF,TGTGCCAGCAGTTCACTAGCGGTACGGAACATTCAGTACTTC
NA,TRBV30,NA,TRBJ1-1,CADKDLTRDEAFF,TGTGCCGACAAGGACTTGACACGAGATGAAGCTTTCTTT
once,TRBV5-5,TRBD1,TRBJ1-5,CASSPQGATGQPQHF,TGTGCCAGCAGCCCACAGGGGGCGACGGGTCAGCCCCAGCATTTT
once,TRBV30,NA,TRBJ1-1,CAWSLMGPGGAEAFF,TGTGCCTGGAGTCTCATGGGCCCCGGAGGAGCTGAAGCTTTCTTT
few,TRBV18,NA,TRBJ2-2,CASSPKGPSTGNTGELFF,TGTGCCAGCTCACCAAAAGGGCCGTCGACAGGGAACACCGGGGAGCTGTTTTTT
NA,TRBV11-2,TRBD1,TRBJ2-7,CASSLGGTGNEQYF,TGTGCCAGCAGCTTAGGCGGGACAGGGAACGAGCAGTACTTC
NA,TRBV7-9,TRBD1,TRBJ1-2,CASSLEQGRGYTF,TGTGCCAGCAGCTTAGAACAGGGGAGAGGCTACACCTTC
NA,TRBV18,NA,TRBJ1-2,CASSPDRPGHGYTF,TGTGCCAGCTCACCCGACAGACCTGGTCATGGCTACACCTTC
few,TRBV6-1,NA,TRBJ1-1,CASSEMDGQMNTEAFF,TGTGCCAGCAGTGAAATGGATGGGCAGATGAACACTGAAGCTTTCTTT
few,TRBV19,NA,TRBJ1-2,CASSPDSLYGYTF,TGTGCCAGTAGCCCGGACAGTCTCTATGGCTACACCTTC
NA,TRBV28,TRBD1,TRBJ1-5,CAGDRGNGQPQHF,TGTGCCGGTGACAGGGGGAACGGTCAGCCCCAGCATTTT
once,TRBV6-1,NA,TRBJ1-2,CASSARSEYGYTF,TGTGCCAGCAGTGCGAGGTCGGAGTATGGCTACACCTTC
NA,TRBV7-9,NA,TRBJ2-5,CASSALAYETQYF,TGTGCCAGCAGCGCCCTAGCGTACGAGACCCAGTACTTC
once,TRBV18,NA,TRBJ2-7,CASSPPTRSYEQYF,TGTGCCAGCTCACCACCGACCAGGTCCTACGAGCAGTACTTC
NA,TRBV2,NA,TRBJ1-5,CASSGLSNVPQHF,TGTGCCAGCAGTGGACTGAGTAATGTTCCCCAGCATTTT
NA,TRBV29-1,NA,TRBJ1-2,CSVEDRYGYTF,TGCAGCGTTGAAGACAGATATGGCTACACCTTC
NA,TRBV4-1,NA,TRBJ1-5,CASSQVSGEPQHF,TGCGCCAGCAGCCAAGTCAGTGGTGAGCCCCAGCATTTT
NA,TRBV5-1,NA,TRBJ1-1,CASSFGGVRTNTEAFF,TGCGCCAGCAGCTTTGGGGGCGTGAGGACGAACACTGAAGCTTTCTTT
NA,TRBV11-2,NA,TRBJ1-4,CASSLGEGDVEKLFF,TGTGCCAGCAGCTTAGGTGAGGGGGACGTTGAAAAACTGTTTTTT
NA,TRBV14,NA,TRBJ2-7,CASSPGQGPLEQYF,TGTGCCAGCAGCCCAGGGCAGGGGCCCCTCGAGCAGTACTTC
NA,TRBV5-1,TRBD2,TRBJ2-1,CASSLGLAPSYNEQFF,TGCGCCAGCAGCCTGGGACTAGCGCCGAGCTACAATGAGCAGTTCTTC
NA,TRBV18,TRBD1,TRBJ1-1,CASSPSGQGEAFF,TGTGCCAGCTCACCGTCCGGACAGGGGGAAGCTTTCTTT
NA,TRBV7-8,TRBD1,TRBJ2-3,CASSDRGTDTQYF,TGTGCCAGCAGCGACAGGGGCACAGATACGCAGTATTTT
NA,TRBV28,NA,TRBJ2-5,CASNPGVQETQYF,TGTGCCAGCAACCCGGGGGTTCAAGAGACCCAGTACTTC
NA,TRBV7-3,TRBD2,TRBJ2-3,CASSLARTSGGSDTQYF,TGTGCCAGCAGCCTAGCGAGGACTAGCGGGGGATCAGATACGCAGTATTTT
NA,TRBV11-2,NA,TRBJ2-2,CASSYTDSNTGELFF,TGTGCCAGCAGTTACACGGACTCGAACACCGGGGAGCTGTTTTTT
NA,TRBV5-1,TRBD2,TRBJ2-3,CASSREASGFTDTQYF,TGCGCCAGCAGCCGAGAGGCTAGCGGCTTCACAGATACGCAGTATTTT
NA,TRBV28,TRBD1,TRBJ1-2,CAIGQGGNYGYTF,TGTGCCATCGGACAGGGGGGGAACTATGGCTACACCTTC
NA,TRBV11-2,NA,TRBJ2-1,CASSALRRDYNEQFF,TGTGCCAGCAGCGCACTGAGGCGGGACTACAATGAGCAGTTCTTC
once,TRBV27,TRBD1,TRBJ2-1,CASGTGGPWNEQFF,TGTGCCAGCGGGACAGGGGGGCCTTGGAATGAGCAGTTCTTC
NA,TRBV10-3,NA,TRBJ1-2,CAITRTEVHGYTF,TGTGCCATCACCCGGACGGAGGTCCATGGCTACACCTTC
NA,TRBV6-1,TRBD2,TRBJ2-3,CASGNGGSTDTQYF,TGTGCCAGCGGTAACGGGGGGAGCACAGATACGCAGTATTTT
NA,TRBV6-5,TRBD2,TRBJ2-5,CASSSGLAWETQYF,TGTGCCAGCAGTTCGGGACTAGCTTGGGAGACCCAGTACTTC
NA,TRBV4-2,NA,TRBJ1-1,CASSLRDGNTEAFF,TGTGCCAGCAGCCTCCGGGATGGGAACACTGAAGCTTTCTTT
NA,TRBV7-3,NA,TRBJ1-1,CASRVDQNTEAFF,TGTGCCAGCCGGGTCGACCAGAACACTGAAGCTTTCTTT